This TCR beta chain comes out of a study of cytomegalovirus exposure and HLA in healthy donors. Overall study: Earlier, some 180 million T cells were analyzed, and 90 million to 120 million unique TCR beta sequences were found among them.

This clone was picked up one time. What it binds is unknown. Whole-study findings and limits: Judged likely to be a sequencing artifact was a cluster of highly shared sequence variants. In a later analysis, TCR beta V- and J-gene trimming was associated with a missense DCLRE1C variant.

Vbeta (60) and Jbeta (13) primers were used in the PCR. Generated by immunoSEQ multiplex PCR, the TCRdb table keeps only in-frame clones and is missing some. The table lists some 65,000 clones, about 73% of them singletons, with around 9.9% in the top ten. The ends lost 5 bases at V and 2 bases at J; junction bases unmatched: 8. Germline lookup yields CDR1 LNHDA and CDR2 SQIVND (reference sequence). The CDR3 contains 16 residues. The receptor was isolated from a woman in her twenties or thirties in good health and CMV-seronegative. The J gene is TRBJ2-2, the V gene TRBV19; TRBD1 agrees at 7 bases. The sequencing input was PBMCs. CDR3 protein: CASSAWTGHNTGELFF. CDR3 bases: TGTGCCAGTAGTGCGTGGACAGGCCATAACACCGGGGAGCTGTTTTTT.